The clone carrying this T cell receptor (beta chain) has just one count. TCR sequencing used cDNA made by reverse transcription of extracted RNA. Data came from immunoSEQ multiplex PCR; TCRdb stores just in-frame clones and leaves some out. The table records some 200,000 clones, approximately 45% of them present only once. The record originates from a study of CD8+ T cells in alopecia areata. As to treatment: oral pan-JAK inhibitor, 5-10 mg twice daily. Trimming pared 0 bases from V and 4 bases from J, leaving 10 bases between. CDR3 size: 15 residues. Germline loops: CDR1 SNHLY, CDR2 FYNNEI. Source: CD4+ T cells sorted from blood, taken at approximately week 36, from a patient treated with tofacitinib. This TCR was sampled from a human donor with alopecia areata. The chain links TRBV2 to TRBJ2-1; D unclear. CDR3 nucleotides: TGTGCCAGCAGTGAAGCCGAGGCCCCTTACAATGAGCAGTTCTTC. Translated: CASSEAEAPYNEQFF.